A selection of T cell receptor beta chains follows, all from one sample in a study of blood T cell repertoires in COVID-19. Only in-frame clones appear in the TCRdb table, and some are missing; sequencing was by immunoSEQ multiplex PCR. This sample has approximately 150,000 clones, with 80% to 85% found just once. Source material: peripheral blood. The receptors originated from a man in his 70s with active or convalescent COVID-19. The CDR3 runs from the conserved cysteine through the conserved F or W. D genes are given only for firm matches. Clone size appears in some rows only: once, few, many, or a class for an expanded clone.

d_gene	abundance	j_gene	v_gene	CDR3nt	CDR3aa
.	.	TRBJ2-3	TRBV3-1/TRBV3-2	TGTGCCAGCAGCCAACAGGGGACAGATACGCAGTATTTT	CASSQQGTDTQYF
TRBD2	.	TRBJ2-1	TRBV7-9	TGTGCCAGCAGCTTAGAGGCGGGAGCGGCCAATGAGCAGTTCTTC	CASSLEAGAANEQFF
TRBD1	.	TRBJ1-1	TRBV7-9	TGTGCCAGCAGCCCCGGACAGGACGGGGGCACTGAAGCTTTCTTT	CASSPGQDGGTEAFF
TRBD1	once	TRBJ1-4	TRBV28	TGTGCCAGCACTCCAGGGGGCCGGGAAAAACTGTTTTTT	CASTPGGREKLFF
TRBD1	.	TRBJ2-7	TRBV3-1/TRBV3-2	TGTGCCACTTCTGTGATTGGGACAGGACGCTACGAGCAGTACTTC	CATSVIGTGRYEQYF
TRBD1	.	TRBJ1-2	TRBV19	TGTGCCAGTAGTACCGGGGACAGCAACTATGGCTACACCTTC	CASSTGDSNYGYTF
TRBD1	.	TRBJ2-7	TRBV28	TGTGCCAGCAGTATCCGACAGGGGGGCTACGAGCAGTACTTC	CASSIRQGGYEQYF
.	.	TRBJ2-7	TRBV5-4	TGTGCCAGCAGCCCAGGGGCCTACGAGCAGTACTTC	CASSPGAYEQYF
.	few	TRBJ2-7	TRBV5-6	TGTGCCAGCAGCTCTAAGGGGGAGCAGTACTTC	CASSSKGEQYF
.	.	TRBJ1-1	TRBV19	TGTGCCAGTAGTATAGCCGGGGGGGAAGCTTTCTTT	CASSIAGGEAFF
.	.	TRBJ2-7	TRBV19	TGTGCCAGTAGTATAACGGGAACTAACTCCTACGAGCAGTACTTC	CASSITGTNSYEQYF
TRBD1	once	TRBJ2-3	TRBV18	TGTGCCAGCTCACTCGACAGGGATTGGGGCACAGATACGCAGTATTTT	CASSLDRDWGTDTQYF
TRBD1	.	TRBJ1-5	TRBV28	TGTGCCAGCAGTTTCCCAAGGACAGGAGATCAGCCCCAGCATTTT	CASSFPRTGDQPQHF
TRBD1	.	TRBJ1-2	TRBV6-5	TGTGCCAGCAGTTCACGGCGACAGGGAGGAAACTATGGCTACACCTTC	CASSSRRQGGNYGYTF
.	.	TRBJ2-7	TRBV6-5	TGTGCCAGCAATATACAGGGTACGAACGAGCAGTACTTC	CASNIQGTNEQYF
.	.	TRBJ1-4	TRBV30	TGTGCCTGGAGTGTTCCCCGCTCCGACATAAATGAAAAACTGTTTTTT	CAWSVPRSDINEKLFF
.	.	TRBJ1-2	TRBV5-6	TGTGCCAGCAGCTTGGGGGCCTCGGGCTACACCTTC	CASSLGASGYTF
TRBD1	.	TRBJ1-4	TRBV28	TGTGCCAGCACCCTACACCCGACAGGGGGAAAACTGTTTTTT	CASTLHPTGGKLFF
TRBD2	few	TRBJ2-1	TRBV6-1	TGTGCCAGCAGTGAAGAGATAGCGGGAGGTTACAATGAGCAGTTCTTC	CASSEEIAGGYNEQFF
.	.	TRBJ2-7	TRBV6-2/TRBV6-3	TGTGCCAGCAGTTACTCGGAGGTATACTACGAGCAGTACTTC	CASSYSEVYYEQYF
TRBD1	.	TRBJ2-1	TRBV7-3	TGTGCCAGCAGCGCAGGACAGGCTGTTTACAATGAGCAGTTCTTC	CASSAGQAVYNEQFF
.	.	TRBJ1-1	TRBV7-9	TGTGCCAGCAGCTTCCAGGGTAGGAAGAACACTGAAGCTTTCTTT	CASSFQGRKNTEAFF
.	.	TRBJ1-4	TRBV10-3	TGTGCCATCAGTGAGACACCCGACAGTAGTGAAAAACTGTTTTTT	CAISETPDSSEKLFF
TRBD2	.	TRBJ2-5	TRBV30	TGTGCCTGGAGAGGTAGCGGGGGGGTCATATGGTACCAAGAGACCCAGTACTTC	CAWRGSGGVIWYQETQYF
TRBD2	.	TRBJ2-5	TRBV28	TGTGCCAGCACTTTACGAAGCGGGGCGGGTGAGACCCAGTACTTC	CASTLRSGAGETQYF
TRBD1	.	TRBJ2-7	TRBV28	TGTGCCAGCAGTTCCTCCGGGACAGGGCCAGGCGAGCAGTACTTC	CASSSSGTGPGEQYF
.	.	TRBJ1-1	TRBV20-1	TGCAGTGCTAGTGAACACAGGTGGGGAACTGAAGCTTTCTTT	CSASEHRWGTEAFF
TRBD2	once	TRBJ2-1	TRBV5-1	TGCGCCAGCAGCTTGTTGACGCGGGGGACCTACAATGAGCAGTTCTTC	CASSLLTRGTYNEQFF
.	.	TRBJ2-5	TRBV28	TGTGCCAGCAGTTCAGTAGCAGAGACCCAGTACTTC	CASSSVAETQYF
.	.	TRBJ2-2	TRBV5-6	TGTGCCAGCAGCTTCTACAGAGAGAACACCGGGGAGCTGTTTTTT	CASSFYRENTGELFF
TRBD1	.	TRBJ2-5	TRBV19	TGTGCCAGTAGTATAGGGGGGACAGGGAAAGAGACCCAGTACTTC	CASSIGGTGKETQYF
TRBD1	.	TRBJ1-2	TRBV10-2	TGCGCCAGCAGTGAGACCAACAGGGGGCTCGACTATGGCTACACCTTC	CASSETNRGLDYGYTF
TRBD1	.	TRBJ2-1	TRBV7-2	TGTGCCAGCAGCTTCAGACAGGGCGGGTCCGGTGAGCAGTTCTTC	CASSFRQGGSGEQFF
TRBD1	.	TRBJ2-7	TRBV3-1/TRBV3-2	TGTGCCAGCAGCCAAGTTCCCGGGACAGGGGACTACGAGCAGTACTTC	CASSQVPGTGDYEQYF
.	once	TRBJ1-6	TRBV7-9	TGTGCCAGCAGCCCAGGGAGGGGGAGTTCACCCCTCCACTTT	CASSPGRGSSPLHF
TRBD1	.	TRBJ2-3	TRBV24-1	TGTGCCACCAGTGACCGACAGGGGGCGAGGGATACGCAGTATTTT	CATSDRQGARDTQYF
.	.	TRBJ1-5	TRBV7-2	TGTGCCAGCAGCTTAAGACGGGGGCAGCCCCAGCATTTT	CASSLRRGQPQHF
TRBD1	.	TRBJ1-2	TRBV19	TGTGCCAGTATCCCGGGACAGGGAGCCATGGGCTACACCTTC	CASIPGQGAMGYTF
.	.	TRBJ1-1	TRBV29-1	TGCAGCGTTAGGACACTCGACATGAACACTGAAGCTTTCTTT	CSVRTLDMNTEAFF
.	once	TRBJ1-2	TRBV5-1	TGCGCCAGCAGCTTTCAAGAGGGTGGCTACACCTTC	CASSFQEGGYTF
TRBD1	few	TRBJ1-4	TRBV7-9	TGTGCCAGCAGCCAGACAGGGATTAATGAAAAACTGTTTTTT	CASSQTGINEKLFF
TRBD2	.	TRBJ2-3	TRBV3-1/TRBV3-2	TGTGCCAGCAGCCAAGGGACTAGCGGGGTTATGAATACGCAGTATTTT	CASSQGTSGVMNTQYF
TRBD2	once	TRBJ2-3	TRBV5-1	TGCGCCAGCAGCTTTAACGGGAGGGCCCCCTCAGATACGCAGTATTTT	CASSFNGRAPSDTQYF
TRBD2	.	TRBJ2-3	TRBV7-8	TGTGCCAGCAGCCCCAATACCGGGAGGGGCAGAAATACGCAGTATTTT	CASSPNTGRGRNTQYF
.	.	TRBJ2-7	TRBV6-2/TRBV6-3	TGTGCCAGCAGTTACGGTCACATTTCCTACGAGCAGTACTTC	CASSYGHISYEQYF
.	.	TRBJ2-5	TRBV28	TGTGCCAGCAGTTTGGCAGGGGCGCTTCCCTTACAAGAGACCCAGTACTTC	CASSLAGALPLQETQYF
.	.	TRBJ1-2	TRBV25-1	TGTGCCAGCAGTGAAACAGGGAACTATGGCTACACCTTC	CASSETGNYGYTF
.	.	TRBJ2-5	TRBV18	TGTGCCAGCTCACCAAGAGGGATGGAGACCCAGTACTTC	CASSPRGMETQYF
.	.	TRBJ1-5	TRBV2	TGTGCCAGCAGTGAATCGAGGGTCGATCAGCCCCAGCATTTT	CASSESRVDQPQHF